This T cell receptor beta chain was sequenced for a study of STAT5B mutations in CD4+ large granular lymphocyte leukemia. Study-wide background: The CDR3 'QG' motif was associated with a particular HLA allele among healthy donors.

The CDR3 length is 15 residues. V was clipped by 0 bases and J by 2 bases, with 9 bases between them. The V gene's germline CDR1 is SGHRS and CDR2 YFSETQ. Details on this clone: Its cognate antigen is unknown.

Data came from immunoSEQ multiplex PCR; TCRdb stores just in-frame clones and leaves some out. The sample lists over 25,000 clones, 79% occurring once. Healthy controls were blood donor buffy coats. General study results and limits: About 24% of private leukemic clonotypes occurred rarely in other patients' non-leukemic repertoires.

This TCR derives from a human donor in good health. The source material was CD4+ T cells from blood buffy coats. V is TRBV5-1 and J is TRBJ2-1, with D unclear. CDR3 loop: CASSLERPTYNEQFF. Here the CDR3 DNA reads TGCGCCAGCAGCTTGGAACGACCGACCTACAATGAGCAGTTCTTC.